What follows are 23 T cell receptor beta chains derived from one specimen sequenced in a study of blood T cell repertoires in COVID-19. Method: immunoSEQ multiplex PCR; TCRdb's copy keeps in-frame clones and lacks some. The data hold about 380,000 clones, with roughly 86% observed a single time. Sequenced material: peripheral blood. The receptor set was obtained from a human donor with acute or convalescent COVID-19. The donor label of this sample is uncertain.

The chain recombines TRBV5-4 with TRBJ1-4; 8 bases align to TRBD1. Losses at the gene ends were 1 base for V and 5 bases for J; bases not matched to a gene: 7. CDR1 is SGHNT, CDR2 YYREEE, per germline (reference sequence). The CDR3 covers 16 residues. The CDR3 region has the DNA TGTGCCAGCAGCTTGAGGCAGGGGGCGCCCAATGAAAAACTGTTTTTT. Its protein product is CASSLRQGAPNEKLFF.

The rearrangement uses TRBV4-1 and TRBJ2-3, with 7 positions matching TRBD1. The CDR3 has 15 residues. The germline gives CDR1 MGHRA, CDR2 YSYEKL. V gave up 9 bases and J gave up 0 bases; unmatched junction bases: 9. CDR3 residues: CASSPGQRSTDTQYF. The CDR3 DNA reads as TGCGCCAGTTCCCCGGGACAGAGAAGCACAGATACGCAGTATTTT.

The genes are TRBV18 and TRBJ1-1; D remains unclear. The length of the CDR3 is 14 residues. With 1 base removed from V and 2 bases from J, the gap between germline ends came to 8 bases. The germline gives CDR1 KGHSH, CDR2 LQKENI. In DNA form, the CDR3 reads TGTGCCAGCTCACCACGGCCACCAAACACTGAAGCTTTCTTT. Protein sequence: CASSPRPPNTEAFF.

The chain combines TRBV9 with TRBJ1-5; a possible D gene is TRBD1 (5 bases). The CDR3 is 15 amino acids. Trimming took off 0 bases at V and 6 bases at J, with 13 bases between the two ends. CDR1 is SGDLS, CDR2 YYNGEE, per germline. As DNA, the CDR3 is TGTGCCAGCAGCGTAGGGCAGGGTGTGAGTCAGCCCCAGCATTTT. It translates to CASSVGQGVSQPQHF. Full variable domain (missing parts from reference TRBV9 and TRBJ1-5): DSGVTQTPKHLITATGQRVTLRCSPRSGDLSVYWYQQSLDQGLQFLIQYYNGEERAKGNILERFSAQQFPDLHSELNLSSLELGDSALYFCASSVGQGVSQPQHFGDGTRLSIL.

The chain carries TRBV19 and TRBJ1-6, with 12 positions matching TRBD1. Germline trimming cut 7 bases from V and 6 bases from J; bases unmatched to any gene: 13. The CDR3 is 18 residues long. Germline V gene sequence: CDR1 LNHDA, CDR2 SQIVND (reference sequence). The chain's CDR3 is CASTTFGTGGGRNSPLHF. The CDR3 nucleotides read TGTGCCAGTACTACCTTCGGGACAGGGGGCGGTCGTAATTCACCCCTCCACTTT.

J is TRBJ2-3 and V is TRBV5-1; 9 nucleotides align to TRBD2. V lost 5 bases to trimming and J lost 0 bases; unmatched junction nucleotides: 4. Germline values: CDR1 SGHRS, CDR2 YFSETQ. This CDR3 spans 15 amino acids. The CDR3 loop reads CASRQLAGSTDTQYF. DNA for the CDR3: TGCGCCAGCAGGCAGCTAGCGGGGAGCACAGATACGCAGTATTTT.

The V gene is TRBV7-6, the J gene TRBJ2-1; D ambiguous. The CDR3 is made up of 11 amino acids. The germline CDR1 and CDR2 sequences are SGHVS and FNYEAQ. V dropped 3 bases and J dropped 8 bases, with 5 bases sitting between them. In DNA, the CDR3 is TGTGCCAGCAGCTTGAGGTATGAGCAGTTCTTC. It codes for CASSLRYEQFF.

The chain joins TRBV2 to TRBJ1-4, with 9 bases aligning to TRBD1. Germline assignment: CDR1 SNHLY and CDR2 FYNNEI. This CDR3 is built from 14 residues. V was pared by 6 bases and J by 7 bases, with 6 bases of the junction left unmatched. The CDR3 is CASRIQGAFEKLFF. As DNA, the CDR3 is TGTGCCAGCAGAATACAGGGGGCTTTTGAAAAACTGTTTTTT.

The V and J genes are TRBV5-1 and TRBJ1-1; TRBD1 agrees at 7 bases. The CDR3 length is 17 residues. Germline V gene data show CDR1 as SGHRS and CDR2 as YFSETQ. The V segment lost 3 bases and the J segment 3 bases; nucleotides outside the gene matches: 14. The CDR3 spells CASSSGQGGRTDTEAFF. DNA of the CDR3: TGCGCCAGCAGCTCCGGCCAGGGGGGTAGAACGGACACTGAAGCTTTCTTT.

The gene calls are TRBV7-6 and TRBJ1-3; 11 nucleotides agree with TRBD1. The CDR3 is 13 amino acids. V was pared by 5 bases and J by 14 bases, with 8 bases of the junction left unmatched. Germline V CDR1 and CDR2: SGHVS, FNYEAQ. The CDR3, as DNA: TGTGCCAGCAGCCCCCAGGACAGGGGGCGTGTATATTTT. Amino acid sequence: CASSPQDRGRVYF.

This clone occurred once. The V call is TRBV30, the J call TRBJ2-5; 7 bases are a match to TRBD2. The CDR3 loop spans 15 amino acids. With 0 bases clipped from V and 0 bases from J, the junction kept 4 bases outside the gene matches. Germline lookup yields CDR1 GTSNPN and CDR2 SVGIG (reference sequence). The CDR3 DNA reads TGTGCCTGGAGTGTGGGGACTACCCACCAAGAGACCCAGTACTTC. Amino acids: CAWSVGTTHQETQYF.

The chain combines TRBV3-1 (or the pseudogene TRBV3-2) with TRBJ1-2; a possible D gene is TRBD1 (6 bases). V dropped 2 bases and J dropped 7 bases, with 11 bases sitting between them. The CDR3 runs 13 residues. Per the germline V gene, CDR1 is LGHDT and CDR2 is YNNKEL (reference sequence). The DNA for the CDR3 is TGTGCCAGCAGCCAAACAGGACAGACTGGCTACACCTTC. Amino acids: CASSQTGQTGYTF.

The chain combines TRBV5-1 with TRBJ2-5; TRBD2 aligns across 10 bases. Per the germline V gene, CDR1 is SGHRS and CDR2 is YFSETQ. The CDR3 runs 13 residues. V was clipped by 4 bases and J by 5 bases; unmatched bases: 2. CDR3 protein: CASSPGLAETQYF. The CDR3, as DNA: TGCGCCAGCAGCCCGGGACTAGCGGAGACCCAGTACTTC.

This chain links TRBV5-4 with TRBJ1-3; 9 bases are shared with TRBD1. Per the germline V gene, CDR1 is SGHNT and CDR2 is YYREEE (reference sequence). J gave up 1 base and V 4 bases, and 9 bases lay outside the gene matches. The CDR3 totals 17 residues. In DNA form, the CDR3 reads TGTGCCAGCAGCCTACAGGGGGCTGAGTTGTCTGGAAACACCATATATTTT. Encoded protein: CASSLQGAELSGNTIYF.

The sample holds one count of this clone. This chain joins TRBV29-1 and TRBJ2-5; 12 bases agree with TRBD2. The CDR3 covers 15 residues. Unmatched junction bases numbered 8, after V lost 6 bases and J lost 3 bases. CDR1 and CDR2 (germline): SQVTM, ANQGSEA. The CDR3 sequence: CSVGKRLAGEETQYF. For the CDR3, the DNA is TGCAGCGTGGGGAAGCGACTAGCGGGGGAAGAGACCCAGTACTTC. The whole variable domain, filled in from reference TRBV29-1 and TRBJ2-5, reads SAVISQKPSRDICQRGTSLTIQCQVDSQVTMMFWYRQQPGQSLTLIATANQGSEATYESGFVIDKFPISRPNLTFSTLTVSNMSPEDSSIYLCSVGKRLAGEETQYFGPGTRLLVL.

This clone was seen once. The genes are TRBV12-2 and TRBJ1-1. TRBV12-2 is given as a pseudogene. The CDR3 runs 20 residues. CDR3 in DNA: TGTGCAAGTCGCTTAGTGGCAACTCCTGGTAAGGGGAGGGGGGCCACTGAAGCTTTCTTT. Its translation is CASRLVATPGKGRGATEAFF.

The chain is built from TRBV7-9 and TRBJ2-7; 7 bases match TRBD1. Losses at the gene ends were 5 bases for V and 0 bases for J; bases not matched to a gene: 13. CDR1 and CDR2 (germline): SEHNR, FQNEAQ (reference sequence). This CDR3 has 17 residues. The CDR3 region is CASSLTPTRDSSYEQYF. The CDR3 DNA is TGTGCCAGCAGCCTCACGCCAACTAGGGACAGCTCCTACGAGCAGTACTTC.

The sample holds a few counts of this clone. The chain recombines TRBV7-9 with TRBJ1-1, with a tentative D call TRBD1 (5 bases). CDR3 length: 13 residues. V was cut by 4 bases and J by 1 base, with 7 bases left in between. Germline V lookup: CDR1 SEHNR, CDR2 FQNEAQ (reference sequence). CDR3 DNA sequence: TGTGCCAGCAGCTCTCAGGGGAACACTGAAGCTTTCTTT. The encoded protein is CASSSQGNTEAFF.

The chain joins TRBV5-1 to TRBJ1-2; unclear D gene. Trimming took off 2 bases at V and 8 bases at J, with 16 bases between the two ends. From germline, CDR1 is SGHRS and CDR2 YFSETQ. The CDR3 totals 14 residues. CDR3 sequence (DNA): TGCGCCAGCAGCTTAGGAGAGGCCCATGTGGGCTACACCTTC. It encodes CASSLGEAHVGYTF.

The J gene is TRBJ1-2, the V gene TRBV13; TRBD1 aligns across 9 bases. From germline, CDR1 is PRHDT and CDR2 FYEKMQ (reference sequence). The CDR3 is made up of 16 amino acids. The V gene end was trimmed by 5 bases and the J gene end by 0 bases; junction bases not matched to a gene: 7. The CDR3 loop reads CASSLGGTGTNYGYTF. CDR3 nucleotides: TGTGCCAGCAGCCTTGGGGGGACAGGGACTAACTATGGCTACACCTTC.

The rearrangement joins TRBV29-1 to TRBJ1-2, with 9 bases lining up with TRBD1. The CDR3 runs 16 residues. The V gene end was trimmed by 6 bases and the J gene end by 6 bases; junction bases not matched to a gene: 17. Per germline, CDR1 SQVTM and CDR2 ANQGSEA. The CDR3 reads CSVVGQGVRLKDGYTF. The CDR3 nucleotides read TGCAGCGTAGTGGGACAGGGCGTAAGGTTAAAGGATGGCTACACCTTC.

This sequence joins TRBV21-1 and TRBJ1-1. TRBV21-1 is assigned pseudogene status. The CDR3 sequence is 11 residues long. The chain's CDR3 is CASIEGTEAFF. The CDR3 coding sequence is TGTGCCAGCATAGAGGGAACTGAAGCTTTCTTT.

V and J are TRBV3-1 (or the pseudogene TRBV3-2) and TRBJ2-4; no firm D call. Germline V CDR1 and CDR2: LGHDT, YNNKEL (reference sequence). The CDR3 totals 15 residues. V lost 5 bases and J lost 8, with 19 bases in between. The CDR3, as DNA: TGTGCCAGCAGCTCCCGGGTCTCGACCTTGGACATTCAGTACTTC. Its translation is CASSSRVSTLDIQYF.